This passage covers 25 T cell receptor beta chains from one sample sequenced in a study of T cells after yellow fever vaccination (dated by TCRdb to the late 2010s). This specimen's treatment or condition label, per the study, means: live attenuated yellow fever vaccine strain. The library was generated by 5' RACE. Sequencing took place on an Illumina HiSeq 2500. TCRdb reran the public reads through fastp at Q25 and MiXCR, keeping productive beta chains. Every CDR3 protein is listed once, alongside the most common genes and DNA of its rows. This sample is represented by approximately 510,000 distinct CDR3 sequences; 20% to 25% of them were singletons. About 16% of the sample rests with the top ten. The material sequenced was PBMCs, taken 21 days after the first yellow fever vaccination. The receptors stem from a man aged 18 to 30 who received the YFV17D yellow fever vaccine.

The genes are TRBV7-9 and TRBJ1-1; the D is unclear. The ends were cut back, 2 bases at V and 3 bases at J, with 7 bases in the middle. There are 13 residues in the CDR3. Per germline, CDR1 SEHNR and CDR2 FQNEAQ (reference sequence). CDR3 loop: CASSLYPDTEAFF. The CDR3 bases are TGTGCCAGCAGCTTATACCCAGACACTGAAGCTTTCTTT.

The chain has TRBV15 and TRBJ1-4, with 9 nucleotides matching TRBD1. Germline V CDR1 and CDR2: LNHNV, YYDKDF (reference sequence). The ends lost 4 bases at V and 6 bases at J; junction bases unmatched: 6. This CDR3 has 15 residues. The CDR3 nucleotides are TGTGCCACCAGCACTCAGGGACAGGGTTATGAAAAACTGTTTTTT. Amino acids: CATSTQGQGYEKLFF.

This clonotype appeared a few times. The chain links TRBV18 to TRBJ2-5, with 7 bases that match TRBD1. Germline loops: CDR1 KGHSH, CDR2 LQKENI. V shed 1 base and J 8 bases; nucleotides not matched to a gene: 4. The CDR3 runs to 13 residues. The CDR3 loop is CASSPRDSSTQYF. CDR3 sequence (DNA): TGTGCCAGCTCACCACGGGACAGTTCTACCCAGTACTTC.

This clonotype was seen a handful of times. The V gene is TRBV5-1, the J gene TRBJ2-5; 7 bases are a match to TRBD2. The ends lost 4 bases at V and 4 bases at J; junction bases unmatched: 10. The CDR3 contains 15 residues. In germline, CDR1 is SGHRS, CDR2 YFSETQ. The CDR3 loop reads CASSQSPGLGETQYF. The CDR3 coding sequence is TGCGCCAGCAGCCAAAGCCCCGGACTAGGAGAGACCCAGTACTTC.

In its sample, this clonotype was seen a few times. This chain joins TRBV7-3 and TRBJ2-5; 11 positions agree with TRBD2. J gave up 7 bases and V 6 bases, and 13 bases lay outside the gene matches. This CDR3 has 16 amino acids. Looked up from germline, CDR1 is SGHTA and CDR2 is FQGTGA. The chain's CDR3 is CASRPDSGGAAATQYF. Here the CDR3 DNA reads TGTGCCAGCAGGCCCGATAGCGGGGGGGCAGCGGCGACCCAGTACTTC.

This rearrangement joins TRBV20-1 to TRBJ2-5; 9 nucleotides match TRBD2. The germline gives CDR1 DFQATT, CDR2 SNEGSKA (reference sequence). The trim removed 2 bases at V and 1 base at J, leaving 2 bases unmatched. This CDR3 contains 14 residues. This chain's CDR3 is CSARIAGVQETQYF. CDR3 nucleotides: TGCAGTGCTAGAATAGCGGGGGTCCAAGAGACCCAGTACTTC.

The rearrangement links TRBV5-4 to TRBJ1-6, with D possibly being TRBD1 (5 bases). This CDR3 comprises 15 residues. Germline lookup yields CDR1 SGHNT and CDR2 YYREEE (reference sequence). The ends were cut back, 0 bases at V and 5 bases at J, with 9 bases in the middle. The CDR3 DNA follows: TGTGCCAGCAGCTTGGGAACAGGTCATAATTCACCCCTCCACTTT. Amino acids: CASSLGTGHNSPLHF. Using reference TRBV5-4 and TRBJ1-6 for the parts outside the CDR3, the full variable domain is ETGVTQSPTHLIKTRGQQVTLRCSSQSGHNTVSWYQQALGQGPQFIFQYYREEENGRGNFPPRFSGLQFPNYSSELNVNALELDDSALYLCASSLGTGHNSPLHFGNGTRLTVT.

This clonotype has more than one count but fewer than ten. The chain links TRBV7-9 to TRBJ2-3; D may be TRBD2 (6 bases). Germline assignment: CDR1 SEHNR and CDR2 FQNEAQ (reference sequence). CDR3 length: 17 amino acids. V was pared by 4 bases and J by 2 bases, with 19 bases between. The CDR3 sequence: CASSSKLGSGITDTQYF. In nucleotides, the CDR3 is TGTGCCAGCAGCTCCAAATTAGGTAGCGGAATCACAGATACGCAGTATTTT. The whole variable domain, filled in from reference TRBV7-9 and TRBJ2-3, reads DTGVSQNPRHKITKRGQNVTFRCDPISEHNRLYWYRQTLGQGPEFLTYFQNEAQLEKSRLLSDRFSAERPKGSFSTLEIQRTEQGDSAMYLCASSSKLGSGITDTQYFGPGTRLTVL.

This clonotype was observed a few times. This rearrangement joins TRBV13 to TRBJ2-5, with D maybe TRBD2 (5 bases). The CDR3 length is 15 residues. V gave up 2 bases and J gave up 5 bases, with 15 bases separating them. Germline lookup yields CDR1 PRHDT and CDR2 FYEKMQ (reference sequence). CDR3 amino acids: CASSLRPGEGETQYF. The DNA for the CDR3 is TGTGCCAGCAGCTTACGCCCCGGGGAAGGGGAGACCCAGTACTTC.

This clonotype was recorded a few times. This chain connects TRBV10-2 to TRBJ2-3; TRBD1 or TRBD2 may be the D gene (6 bases each). Germline assignment: CDR1 WSHSY and CDR2 SAAADI. Trimming removed 7 bases at V and 0 bases at J, with 23 bases between. The CDR3 is 18 amino acids. The chain's CDR3 is CASTDPAGTYASTDTQYF. CDR3 nucleotide sequence: TGCGCCAGCACTGACCCGGCGGGGACATATGCCAGCACAGATACGCAGTATTTT.

There are a few counts of this clonotype. The chain combines TRBV10-3 with TRBJ2-1; D may be TRBD2 (6 bases). V was cut by 11 bases and J by 1 base, with 12 bases left in between. The CDR3 covers 13 residues. Germline assignment: CDR1 ENHRY and CDR2 SYGVKD. The DNA for the CDR3 is TGTGCCGTCGGAGGGGCGTCCTACAATGAGCAGTTCTTC. Translation gives CAVGGASYNEQFF.

This clonotype was seen ten or more times. This chain links TRBV4-3 with TRBJ2-1; possibly TRBD1 for D (6 bases). The V and J ends lost 3 bases and 1 base respectively, with 10 bases between them. In germline, CDR1 is LGHNA, CDR2 YSLEER. The CDR3 is made up of 15 amino acids. The CDR3, as DNA: TGCGCCAGCAGCCAGGGGGCCCCGTCCTACAATGAGCAGTTCTTC. Translating it yields CASSQGAPSYNEQFF.

The gene calls are TRBV2 and TRBJ1-1; D remains unclear. The CDR3 spans 14 residues. In germline, CDR1 is SNHLY, CDR2 FYNNEI. V was cut by 4 bases and J by 0 bases, with 9 bases left in between. The CDR3 nucleotides are TGTGCCAGCAGTGTCACTAGGGTGAACACTGAAGCTTTCTTT. This encodes CASSVTRVNTEAFF.

The chain joins TRBV7-2 to TRBJ1-6; TRBD1 agrees at 10 bases. The CDR3 length is 16 residues. CDR1 and CDR2 (germline): SGHTA, FQGNSA. V shed 2 bases, J shed 10 bases, and the junction held 8 bases outside the gene matches. The CDR3 region is CASSLSGTGVYSPLHF. The CDR3 region has the DNA TGTGCCAGCAGCTTATCCGGGACAGGGGTTTACTCACCCCTCCACTTT.

This clonotype was seen only a few times. This sequence joins TRBV7-9 and TRBJ2-3, with D unresolved. This CDR3 spans 16 amino acids. Germline V gene data show CDR1 as SEHNR and CDR2 as FQNEAQ (reference sequence). V was trimmed by 4 bases and J by 2 bases, leaving 16 bases between them. CDR3 residues: CASSSPRRMYTDTQYF. CDR3 bases: TGTGCCAGCAGCTCCCCCAGAAGAATGTACACAGATACGCAGTATTTT. Looking up the rest from reference TRBV7-9 and TRBJ2-3 gives the full variable domain: DTGVSQNPRHKITKRGQNVTFRCDPISEHNRLYWYRQTLGQGPEFLTYFQNEAQLEKSRLLSDRFSAERPKGSFSTLEIQRTEQGDSAMYLCASSSPRRMYTDTQYFGPGTRLTVL.

For the CDR3, the DNA is TGTGCCAGCACCCAGGGCTCCGAGCAGTACTTC. Translation gives CASTQGSEQYF. The genes are TRBV6-2 or TRBV6-3 and TRBJ2-7; weak D call: TRBD1 (5 bases). The CDR3 covers 11 residues. The germline V and J ends were trimmed by 7 bases and 6 bases, with 10 bases remaining between them. Germline V lookup: CDR1 MNHEY, CDR2 SVGEGT.

The genes are TRBV27 and TRBJ1-1; D is possibly TRBD1 (6 bases). Trimming pared 5 bases from V and 1 base from J, leaving 17 bases between. The CDR3 consists of 16 residues. Per germline, CDR1 MNHEY and CDR2 SMNVEV (reference sequence). The CDR3 nucleotides are TGTGCCAGCAGTCCACCCCAGGGGCGTGGGAACACTGAAGCTTTCTTT. It yields the protein CASSPPQGRGNTEAFF.

The chain combines TRBV5-6 with TRBJ2-3; maybe TRBD2 (5 bases). The V gene's germline CDR1 is SGHDT and CDR2 YYEEEE. The CDR3 is made up of 16 amino acids. Trimming removed 0 bases at V and 4 bases at J, with 15 bases between. The DNA of the CDR3 is TGTGCCAGCAGCTTGGAGGTCGGTTTACTAGCAGATACGCAGTATTTT. Amino acid sequence: CASSLEVGLLADTQYF.

V usage is TRBV5-1 and J usage is TRBJ2-1, with 7 bases lining up with TRBD1. CDR3 length: 14 amino acids. Germline V gene sequence: CDR1 SGHRS, CDR2 YFSETQ. After removal of 7 bases from V and 6 bases from J, the junction contained 10 bases not matched to a gene. CDR3 region: CASGPGTAFNEQFF. CDR3 in DNA: TGCGCCAGCGGTCCCGGGACAGCTTTCAATGAGCAGTTCTTC.

This clonotype was counted at least ten times. The chain is built from TRBV27 and TRBJ2-5; D is uncertain. Trimming took off 7 bases at V and 5 bases at J, with 14 bases between the two ends. Germline CDR1 is MNHEY and CDR2 is SMNVEV (reference sequence). CDR3 length: 13 residues. This chain's CDR3 is CASTPPGQETQYF. DNA for the CDR3: TGTGCCAGCACCCCCCCCGGTCAGGAGACCCAGTACTTC.

This chain joins TRBV12-3 or TRBV12-4 and TRBJ2-1, with 9 bases fitting TRBD2. The CDR3 runs to 16 residues. V gave up 1 base and J gave up 4 bases; unmatched junction bases: 5. The DNA for the CDR3 is TGTGCCAGCAGTTTAGAGGCGCGGGGGGGTTACAATGAGCAGTTCTTC. Residues: CASSLEARGGYNEQFF.

This clonotype showed up just a few times. This rearrangement joins TRBV7-2 to TRBJ2-1; D is possibly TRBD1 or TRBD2 (6 bases each). The CDR3 consists of 15 residues. Per the germline V gene, CDR1 is SGHTA and CDR2 is FQGNSA. V was pared by 5 bases and J by 3 bases, with 14 bases between. The DNA of the CDR3 is TGTGCCAGCAGCCCGATGGGGGGCAACTACAATGAGCAGTTCTTC. This translates into CASSPMGGNYNEQFF.

The V and J genes are TRBV7-2 and TRBJ2-6, with 7 bases fitting TRBD1. The CDR3 is made up of 12 amino acids. The V and J ends lost 1 base and 19 bases, in that order; junction bases with no gene match: 7. Germline V lookup: CDR1 SGHTA, CDR2 FQGNSA. The CDR3 DNA reads as TGTGCCAGCAGCTTAGTTGGGCAGGGGGAAACTTTC. Its protein product is CASSLVGQGETF.

This clonotype occurred a few times. The chain recombines TRBV7-9 with TRBJ1-2; D gene unclear. CDR3 length: 15 residues. V lost 5 bases and J 4 bases, leaving 17 bases between the germline ends. Per the germline V gene, CDR1 is SEHNR and CDR2 is FQNEAQ (reference sequence). The chain's CDR3 is CASSTAAVEPYGYTF. CDR3 DNA: TGTGCCAGCAGCACGGCGGCAGTGGAGCCCTATGGCTACACCTTC.

This chain links TRBV6-1 with TRBJ2-7, with D possibly TRBD2 on 5 matching bases. Germline CDR1 reads MNHNS; CDR2 reads SASEGT. The CDR3 extends over 14 amino acids. Trimming shortened V by 5 bases and J by 1 base, and 12 bases separated the two germline ends. For the CDR3, the DNA is TGTGCCAGCAGTCGGCCGGGAAGTTCCTACGAGCAGTACGTC. Translating it yields CASSRPGSSYEQYV.